This T cell receptor (beta chain) was found in a study of identical twins. In this sample, this clonotype turned up a few times. Each donor (without exception) was a healthy Caucasian. TCRdb itself ran the 5' RACE reads through MiXCR, one entry per CDR3 protein. This table holds fewer than 500,000 distinct CDR3 sequences, roughly 26% found once. This sample also belongs to another study, concerning T cells expressing NK-cell markers. That work adds: Within several experiments, an anti-gamma-delta TCR antibody kept the sorting limited to alpha-beta TCR T cells. Each of a handful of donors carried dominant NKG2C+ clonotypes accounting for roughly 1.0-7.5% of CD8+ T cells. These clonotypes additionally ranked first within the CD3+CD56-NKG2C+ fraction of a handful of donors.

The sequence was collected from a woman under 30 in good health. Material for sequencing was CD4+ T cells sorted from blood.

The CDR3, as DNA: TGTGCCACCAGCAGAGATCTGGCAGGATCCTACGAGCAGTACTTC. This encodes CATSRDLAGSYEQYF. The chain carries TRBV15 and TRBJ2-7; D uncertain. Germline-derived CDR1 and CDR2 are LNHNV and YYDKDF (reference sequence). The CDR3 consists of 15 residues. The germline V and J ends were trimmed by 0 bases and 1 base, with 10 bases remaining between them.